Listed here are 24 T cell receptor beta chains from one sample, sequenced in a study of brain T cells in children with intractable seizures. Sequencing was performed with immunoSEQ multiplex PCR; in TCRdb, only in-frame clones are kept and a portion is missing. The data hold 95,000 to 120,000 clones, with under 95% observed a single time. The sample in question was peripheral blood, obtained at surgery. Source of these receptors: a boy in the first two years of life with hemimegalencephaly and intractable seizures.

V usage is TRBV28 and J usage is TRBJ1-4; possibly TRBD1 for D (5 bases). V dropped 7 bases and J dropped 7 bases, with 22 bases sitting between them. The CDR3 length is 16 residues. In germline, CDR1 is MDHEN, CDR2 SYDVKM. In nucleotides, the CDR3 is TGTGCCAGCAAGTACGGTTGGGGGACCTTGGCTGAAAAACTGTTTTTT. Protein sequence: CASKYGWGTLAEKLFF.

This chain uses TRBV6-5 with TRBJ2-1, with D tentatively TRBD2 (6 bases). V lost 6 bases to trimming and J lost 2 bases, with 14 bases between them. This CDR3 region has 15 residues. Germline CDR1 MNHEY, CDR2 SVGAGI. Here the CDR3 DNA reads TGTGCCAGCAGCCTCATCGGGACTGCCTACAATGAGCAGTTCTTC. This encodes CASSLIGTAYNEQFF.

This rearrangement joins TRBV6-2 or TRBV6-3 to TRBJ2-3, with 8 bases lining up with TRBD2. The V gene's germline CDR1 is MNHEY and CDR2 SVGEGT. CDR3 length: 16 amino acids. Trimming took 4 bases from V and 5 from J; bases not matched to a gene: 11. The CDR3 region has the DNA TGTGCCAGCAGTTGGCACGGGAGGGTCGAGGGAGATACGCAGTATTTT. It encodes CASSWHGRVEGDTQYF.

CDR3 nucleotides: TGTGCCAGCAGCTTCGGGACAGGGATCTCCTACGAGCAGTACTTC. Translating gives CASSFGTGISYEQYF. V usage is TRBV11-2 and J usage is TRBJ2-7; 9 bases line up with TRBD1. Germline V gene lookup returns CDR1 SGHAT and CDR2 FQNNGV. The CDR3 runs to 15 residues. Germline trimming cut 3 bases from V and 0 bases from J; bases unmatched to any gene: 3.

V is TRBV28 and J is TRBJ1-2, with 8 bases aligning to TRBD1. The germline gives CDR1 MDHEN, CDR2 SYDVKM. The CDR3 covers 14 residues. J was trimmed by 4 bases and V by 2 bases; bases with no gene match: 3. The chain's CDR3 is CASSLGGQGYGYTF. CDR3 nucleotides: TGTGCCAGCAGTTTAGGTGGACAGGGCTATGGCTACACCTTC.

J is TRBJ2-1 and V is TRBV5-4; a possible D gene is TRBD1 (6 bases). CDR3 size: 16 residues. The germline V and J ends were trimmed by 4 bases and 3 bases, with 17 bases remaining between them. CDR1 and CDR2 from the germline V gene are SGHNT and YYREEE (reference sequence). CDR3 sequence (DNA): TGTGCCAGCAGCCGGCAATGGGGGCCGATCTACAATGAGCAGTTCTTC. Its protein is CASSRQWGPIYNEQFF.

This sequence joins TRBV7-3 and TRBJ1-2; TRBD1 matches 9 bases. J lost 4 bases, V lost 5 bases, and 17 bases had no gene match. The CDR3 extends over 18 amino acids. CDR1 is SGHTA and CDR2 is FQGTGA in the germline V gene. The CDR3 bases are TGTGCCAGCAGCGCCGGCCCCCCAGGACAGGGGACTAGCTATGGCTACACCTTC. Translating it yields CASSAGPPGQGTSYGYTF.

This chain uses TRBV5-1 with TRBJ1-2; D remains unclear. The length of the CDR3 is 15 residues. In germline, CDR1 is SGHRS, CDR2 YFSETQ. Trimming left V 0 bases short and J 4 bases short, with 13 bases between. For the CDR3, the DNA is TGCGCCAGCAGCTTGGGTTCAATCGGTGGCTATGGCTACACCTTC. This encodes CASSLGSIGGYGYTF.

The chain combines TRBV5-1 with TRBJ1-4; 11 bases map to TRBD1. Germline trimming cut 4 bases from V and 13 bases from J; bases unmatched to any gene: 6. Germline CDR1 is SGHRS and CDR2 is YFSETQ. The CDR3 consists of 13 residues. DNA for the CDR3: TGCGCCAGCAGCAATCAGGACAGGGGGCGACTGTTTTTT. Amino acids: CASSNQDRGRLFF. Supplemented by reference TRBV5-1 and TRBJ1-4, the full variable domain reads KAGVTQTPRYLIKTRGQQVTLSCSPISGHRSVSWYQQTPGQGLQFLFEYFSETQRNKGNFPGRFSGRQFSNSRSEMNVSTLELGDSALYLCASSNQDRGRLFFGSGTQLSVL.

The J gene is TRBJ2-5, the V gene TRBV20-1; perhaps TRBD2 as D (5 bases). V gave up 6 bases and J gave up 5 bases, with 10 bases separating them. The CDR3 has 11 amino acids. In germline, CDR1 is DFQATT, CDR2 SNEGSKA (reference sequence). The CDR3 sequence is CSAEPGETQYF. DNA for the CDR3: TGCAGTGCGGAGCCGGGGGAGACCCAGTACTTC.

V gene TRBV14 combines with J gene TRBJ2-3; D not resolved. This CDR3 comprises 14 residues. Looked up from germline, CDR1 is SGHDN and CDR2 is FVKESK. Between the trimmed V and J ends, which lost 4 bases and 2 bases, there was a span of 10 bases. The CDR3 nucleotides are TGTGCCAGCAGCCCCCTAGGACCCACAGATACGCAGTATTTT. Its translation is CASSPLGPTDTQYF.

The chain carries TRBV5-1 and TRBJ2-1; D is unresolved. This CDR3 has 11 amino acids. Germline lookup yields CDR1 SGHRS and CDR2 YFSETQ. The ends were cut back, 2 bases at V and 9 bases at J, with 6 bases in the middle. The CDR3 bases are TGCGCCAGCAGCTTACATGGTGAGCAGTTCTTC. This codes for CASSLHGEQFF.

V usage is TRBV7-3 and J usage is TRBJ1-3; TRBD1 might be the D (6 bases). The CDR3 is 16 residues long. The V gene's germline CDR1 is SGHTA and CDR2 FQGTGA. Trimming pared 5 bases from V and 3 bases from J, leaving 17 bases between. The CDR3 nucleotides read TGTGCCAGCAGCCCCACCCCCAGGGGTTATGGAAACACCATATATTTT. Protein: CASSPTPRGYGNTIYF.

The V gene is TRBV21-1, the J gene TRBJ1-5. TRBV21-1 is flagged as a pseudogene. This CDR3 spans 17 amino acids. Written as DNA, the CDR3 is TGTGCCAGCAGCAAAGTCCCTAGTCTGAATGGCAATCAGCCCCAGCATTTT. The encoded protein is CASSKVPSLNGNQPQHF.

The chain links TRBV5-1 to TRBJ1-3; D not resolved. V lost 0 bases and J 2 bases, leaving 12 bases between the germline ends. The CDR3 extends over 16 amino acids. CDR1 and CDR2 (germline): SGHRS, YFSETQ. The CDR3 sequence is CASSLAPPGAGNTIYF. In DNA, the CDR3 is TGCGCCAGCAGCTTGGCCCCCCCGGGAGCTGGAAACACCATATATTTT.

This clone was found once. The chain links TRBV29-1 to TRBJ2-7, with D hard to call. CDR1 and CDR2 from the germline V gene are SQVTM and ANQGSEA. This CDR3 is 14 amino acids long. Trimming pared 5 bases from V and 1 base from J, leaving 15 bases between. CDR3 protein: CSVSYSFGSYEQYF. CDR3 coding DNA: TGCAGCGTTTCGTACAGTTTCGGTTCCTACGAGCAGTACTTC.

The V gene is TRBV10-3, the J gene TRBJ2-3; D is unresolved. Per germline, CDR1 ENHRY and CDR2 SYGVKD. The V end lost 2 bases, the J end lost 1 base, and 4 bases lay between the germline ends. The CDR3 runs 13 residues. CDR3: CAISETGTDTQYF. The DNA of the CDR3 is TGTGCCATCAGTGAGACAGGCACAGATACGCAGTATTTT.

This chain connects TRBV11-2 to TRBJ2-5; D ambiguous. Per germline, CDR1 SGHAT and CDR2 FQNNGV. Between the trimmed V and J ends, which lost 0 bases and 5 bases, there was a span of 7 bases. The CDR3 has 13 amino acids. CDR3 in amino acids: CASSLEAKETQYF. DNA of the CDR3: TGTGCCAGCAGCTTAGAGGCCAAGGAGACCCAGTACTTC.

V is TRBV14 and J is TRBJ1-5; no firm D call. The germline gives CDR1 SGHDN, CDR2 FVKESK. The V end lost 0 bases, the J end lost 6 bases, and 3 bases lay between the germline ends. The CDR3 has 12 residues. CDR3 protein: CASSQDSQPQHF. CDR3 nucleotide sequence: TGTGCCAGCAGCCAAGATTCTCAGCCCCAGCATTTT.

DNA for the CDR3: TGTGCCAGCAGCTCGACTAGCGGGTCGGCTAAGGGTAGTTTGTATTTT. Its protein product is CASSSTSGSAKGSLYF. This rearrangement joins TRBV5-6 to TRBJ2-3; 10 bases align to TRBD2. Per germline, CDR1 SGHDT and CDR2 YYEEEE. This CDR3 contains 16 residues. V was pared by 3 bases and J by 14 bases, with 18 bases of the junction left unmatched.

The J gene is TRBJ2-5, the V gene TRBV6-5; D is unresolved. The CDR3 loop spans 15 amino acids. Germline V gene lookup returns CDR1 MNHEY and CDR2 SVGAGI. Deletions cut 0 bases from V and 5 bases from J, with 13 bases between. CDR3 coding DNA: TGTGCCAGCAGTTACTCGGCCGTTAATCGGGAGACCCAGTACTTC. This gives the protein CASSYSAVNRETQYF.

The DNA of the CDR3 is TGTGCCAGCACCTGGGGCACCGGGGAGCTGTTTTTT. It is translated as CASTWGTGELFF. The chain couples TRBV11-2 to TRBJ2-2; D is ambiguous. V was clipped by 7 bases and J by 4 bases, with 7 bases between them. Germline V lookup: CDR1 SGHAT, CDR2 FQNNGV. The CDR3 covers 12 residues.

The rearrangement joins TRBV6-5 to TRBJ1-3; D gene unclear. CDR1 is MNHEY, CDR2 SVGAGI, per germline. The CDR3 spans 12 residues. V dropped 8 bases and J dropped 0 bases, with 5 bases sitting between them. CDR3: CASGASGNTIYF. CDR3 bases: TGTGCCAGCGGCGCCTCTGGAAACACCATATATTTT.

This chain links TRBV9 with TRBJ2-7; no reliable D call. Germline V lookup: CDR1 SGDLS, CDR2 YYNGEE. This CDR3 spans 14 amino acids. V gave up 3 bases and J gave up 5 bases, with 15 bases separating them. CDR3 sequence: CASSALGTSDEQYF. In DNA form, the CDR3 reads TGTGCCAGCAGCGCCCTAGGAACCTCTGACGAGCAGTACTTC. Using reference TRBV9 and TRBJ2-7 for the parts outside the CDR3, the full variable domain is DSGVTQTPKHLITATGQRVTLRCSPRSGDLSVYWYQQSLDQGLQFLIQYYNGEERAKGNILERFSAQQFPDLHSELNLSSLELGDSALYFCASSALGTSDEQYFGPGTRLTVT.